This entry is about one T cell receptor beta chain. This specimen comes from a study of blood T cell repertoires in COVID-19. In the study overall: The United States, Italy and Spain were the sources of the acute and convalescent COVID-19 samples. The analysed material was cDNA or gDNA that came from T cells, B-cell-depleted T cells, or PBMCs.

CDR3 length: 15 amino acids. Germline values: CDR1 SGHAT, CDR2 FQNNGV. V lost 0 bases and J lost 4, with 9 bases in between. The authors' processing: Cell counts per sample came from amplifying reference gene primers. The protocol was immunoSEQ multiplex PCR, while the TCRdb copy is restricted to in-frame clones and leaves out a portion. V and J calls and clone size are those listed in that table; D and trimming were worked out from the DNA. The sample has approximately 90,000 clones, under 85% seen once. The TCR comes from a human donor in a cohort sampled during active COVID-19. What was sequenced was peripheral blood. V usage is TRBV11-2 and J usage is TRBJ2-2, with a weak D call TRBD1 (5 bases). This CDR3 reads CASSLEAGSTGELFF. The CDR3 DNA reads TGTGCCAGCAGCTTAGAGGCAGGGTCCACCGGGGAGCTGTTTTTT.